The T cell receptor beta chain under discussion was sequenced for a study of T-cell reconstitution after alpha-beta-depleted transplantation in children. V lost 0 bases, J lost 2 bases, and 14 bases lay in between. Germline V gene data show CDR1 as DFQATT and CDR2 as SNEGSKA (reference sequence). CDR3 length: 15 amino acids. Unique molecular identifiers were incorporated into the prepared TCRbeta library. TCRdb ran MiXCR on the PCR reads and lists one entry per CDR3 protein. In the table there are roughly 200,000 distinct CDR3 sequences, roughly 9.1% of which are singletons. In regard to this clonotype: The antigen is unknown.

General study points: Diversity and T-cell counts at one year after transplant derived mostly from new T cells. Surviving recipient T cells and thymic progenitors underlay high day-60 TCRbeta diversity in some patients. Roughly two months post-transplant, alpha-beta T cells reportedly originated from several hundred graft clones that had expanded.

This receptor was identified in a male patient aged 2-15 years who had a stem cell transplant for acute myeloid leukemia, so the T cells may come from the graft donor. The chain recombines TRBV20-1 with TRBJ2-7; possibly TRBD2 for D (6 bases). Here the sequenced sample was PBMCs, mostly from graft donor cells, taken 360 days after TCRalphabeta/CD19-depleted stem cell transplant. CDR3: CSARESGGPAYEQYF. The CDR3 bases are TGCAGTGCTAGAGAGTCCGGGGGACCCGCCTACGAGCAGTACTTC.